A selection of T cell receptor beta chains follows, all from one sample in a study of T-cell memory formation after mild COVID-19. One entry per CDR3 protein, called by TCRdb with MiXCR from the 5' RACE reads. The sample includes 400,000 or so distinct CDR3 sequences, over 15% of them seen just once. Sequenced: PBMCs or a T cell subset sorted from them (not recorded which). The receptor set was obtained from an adult woman who had mild COVID-19 (a few samples of this study predate the infection). Cell type and time point are not known. The CDR3 runs from the conserved cysteine through the conserved F or W. Fields, in order: J gene, D gene, clone size, CDR3 length, V gene, CDR3 protein, CDR3 DNA. D genes are given only for firm matches. Clone size is stated in some rows and not others, as once, few, many or a class when expanded.

j_gene: TRBJ1-4
d_gene: NA
abundance: few
len: 14
v_gene: TRBV5-6
CDR3aa: CASSLSETDEKLFF
CDR3nt: TGTGCCAGCAGCTTGTCGGAGACCGATGAAAAACTGTTTTTT

j_gene: TRBJ1-5
d_gene: NA
abundance: many
len: 14
v_gene: TRBV9
CDR3aa: CASSVDGSGQPQHF
CDR3nt: TGTGCCAGCAGCGTAGATGGGTCGGGGCAGCCCCAGCATTTT

j_gene: TRBJ2-2
d_gene: NA
abundance: many
len: 14
v_gene: TRBV12-3/TRBV12-4
CDR3aa: CASSLTRNTGELFF
CDR3nt: TGTGCCAGCAGTCTGACTAGGAACACCGGGGAGCTGTTTTTT

j_gene: TRBJ2-3
d_gene: NA
abundance: NA
len: 15
v_gene: TRBV12-3/TRBV12-4
CDR3aa: CASSFYARQTDTQYF
CDR3nt: TGTGCCAGCAGTTTTTACGCGAGACAGACAGATACGCAGTATTTT

j_gene: TRBJ1-6
d_gene: NA
abundance: NA
len: 16
v_gene: TRBV2
CDR3aa: CASRPDRATYNSPLHF
CDR3nt: TGTGCCAGCAGACCGGACCGCGCCACCTATAATTCACCCCTCCACTTT

j_gene: TRBJ2-7
d_gene: NA
abundance: NA
len: 14
v_gene: TRBV12-3/TRBV12-4
CDR3aa: CASSEGGSSYEQYF
CDR3nt: TGTGCCAGCAGCGAAGGGGGGAGCTCCTACGAGCAGTACTTC

j_gene: TRBJ2-3
d_gene: TRBD2
abundance: few
len: 17
v_gene: TRBV5-1
CDR3aa: CASSQATSGGAADTQYF
CDR3nt: TGCGCCAGCAGCCAAGCGACTAGCGGGGGGGCCGCAGATACGCAGTATTTT

j_gene: TRBJ2-6
d_gene: NA
abundance: NA
len: 17
v_gene: TRBV10-3
CDR3aa: CAIKEAGDTSGANVLTF
CDR3nt: TGTGCCATCAAAGAGGCAGGGGATACCTCTGGGGCCAACGTCCTGACTTTC

j_gene: TRBJ2-7
d_gene: NA
abundance: NA
len: 12
v_gene: TRBV5-6
CDR3aa: CASSGATWSQYF
CDR3nt: TGTGCCAGCAGCGGGGCTACGTGGAGCCAGTACTTC

j_gene: TRBJ1-1
d_gene: NA
abundance: NA
len: 15
v_gene: TRBV9
CDR3aa: CASSVVGGGNTEAFF
CDR3nt: TGTGCCAGCAGCGTAGTAGGGGGGGGGAACACTGAAGCTTTCTTT

j_gene: TRBJ2-1
d_gene: NA
abundance: NA
len: 12
v_gene: TRBV7-2
CDR3aa: CASSPEVGEQFF
CDR3nt: TGTGCCAGCAGCCCGGAAGTAGGTGAGCAGTTCTTC

j_gene: TRBJ2-1
d_gene: NA
abundance: NA
len: 13
v_gene: TRBV6-5
CDR3aa: CASSYRQGGEQFF
CDR3nt: TGTGCCAGCAGTTACCGACAGGGAGGGGAGCAGTTCTTC

j_gene: TRBJ2-1
d_gene: TRBD2
abundance: many
len: 16
v_gene: TRBV7-9
CDR3aa: CASSPPLAGSYNEQFF
CDR3nt: TGTGCCAGCAGCCCCCCGTTAGCGGGCTCCTACAATGAGCAGTTCTTC

j_gene: TRBJ1-1
d_gene: NA
abundance: few
len: 14
v_gene: TRBV7-9
CDR3aa: CASSSIRVVLEAFF
CDR3nt: TGTGCCAGCAGCTCGATCAGGGTGGTTCTCGAAGCTTTCTTT

j_gene: TRBJ2-3
d_gene: TRBD2
abundance: many
len: 14
v_gene: TRBV30
CDR3aa: CAWSPTSLRDTQYF
CDR3nt: TGTGCCTGGAGTCCGACTAGCCTGCGGGATACGCAGTATTTT

j_gene: TRBJ2-3
d_gene: NA
abundance: NA
len: 14
v_gene: TRBV6-2/TRBV6-3
CDR3aa: CASSKGIRTDTQYF
CDR3nt: TGTGCCAGCAGCAAAGGGATCCGCACAGATACGCAGTATTTT

j_gene: TRBJ1-1
d_gene: TRBD1
abundance: few
len: 15
v_gene: TRBV12-3/TRBV12-4
CDR3aa: CASSARTGENTEAFF
CDR3nt: TGTGCCAGCAGTGCCAGGACAGGGGAGAACACTGAAGCTTTCTTT

j_gene: TRBJ1-5
d_gene: NA
abundance: NA
len: 15
v_gene: TRBV20-1
CDR3aa: CSARDLEDLAQPQHF
CDR3nt: TGCAGTGCTAGAGATTTGGAAGATTTGGCTCAGCCCCAGCATTTT

j_gene: TRBJ2-3
d_gene: NA
abundance: NA
len: 14
v_gene: TRBV20-1
CDR3aa: CSARFRDSTDTQYF
CDR3nt: TGCAGTGCTAGGTTCCGAGACAGCACAGATACGCAGTATTTT

j_gene: TRBJ2-3
d_gene: TRBD2
abundance: few
len: 16
v_gene: TRBV6-5
CDR3aa: CASSWTSGGHTDTQYF
CDR3nt: TGTGCCAGCAGCTGGACTAGCGGGGGACACACAGATACGCAGTATTTT

j_gene: TRBJ2-5
d_gene: TRBD1
abundance: few
len: 14
v_gene: TRBV5-1
CDR3aa: CASSKGDRAETQYF
CDR3nt: TGCGCCAGCAGCAAAGGGGACAGGGCAGAGACCCAGTACTTC

j_gene: TRBJ1-1
d_gene: TRBD1
abundance: NA
len: 15
v_gene: TRBV7-2
CDR3aa: CASTLQGTANTEAFF
CDR3nt: TGTGCCAGCACCCTTCAAGGGACAGCCAACACTGAAGCTTTCTTT

j_gene: TRBJ2-2
d_gene: NA
abundance: few
len: 13
v_gene: TRBV15
CDR3aa: CATSSQGTGELFF
CDR3nt: TGTGCCACCAGCAGCCAGGGTACCGGGGAGCTGTTTTTT

j_gene: TRBJ2-5
d_gene: TRBD2
abundance: NA
len: 13
v_gene: TRBV5-1
CDR3aa: CASSWGGEETQYF
CDR3nt: TGCGCCAGCAGCTGGGGAGGGGAAGAGACCCAGTACTTC

j_gene: TRBJ2-6
d_gene: NA
abundance: NA
len: 15
v_gene: TRBV7-2
CDR3aa: CASSLRPAGANVLTF
CDR3nt: TGTGCCAGCAGCTTAAGACCAGCTGGGGCCAACGTCCTGACTTTC

j_gene: TRBJ2-2
d_gene: TRBD2
abundance: NA
len: 17
v_gene: TRBV5-6
CDR3aa: CASSPLAGGPSTGELFF
CDR3nt: TGTGCCAGCAGCCCACTAGCGGGAGGGCCGAGCACCGGGGAGCTGTTTTTT

j_gene: TRBJ1-5
d_gene: TRBD1
abundance: NA
len: 14
v_gene: TRBV6-2/TRBV6-3
CDR3aa: CASSTGGLNQPQHF
CDR3nt: TGTGCCAGCAGTACAGGGGGCCTCAATCAGCCCCAGCATTTT

j_gene: TRBJ1-5
d_gene: NA
abundance: NA
len: 12
v_gene: TRBV20-1
CDR3aa: CSALQGGQPQHF
CDR3nt: TGCAGTGCTCTACAGGGAGGTCAGCCCCAGCATTTT

j_gene: TRBJ2-1
d_gene: NA
abundance: NA
len: 11
v_gene: TRBV7-9
CDR3aa: CASSPTPEQFF
CDR3nt: TGTGCCAGCAGCCCGACTCCCGAGCAGTTCTTC

j_gene: TRBJ2-1
d_gene: TRBD2
abundance: NA
len: 13
v_gene: TRBV7-2
CDR3aa: CASSSGGLHEQFF
CDR3nt: TGTGCCAGCAGCTCCGGGGGGTTGCATGAGCAGTTCTTC

j_gene: TRBJ2-1
d_gene: TRBD1
abundance: NA
len: 15
v_gene: TRBV7-6
CDR3aa: CASSHGTGLYNEQFF
CDR3nt: TGTGCCAGCAGTCACGGGACAGGGCTTTACAATGAGCAGTTCTTC

j_gene: TRBJ2-5
d_gene: NA
abundance: many
len: 12
v_gene: TRBV2
CDR3aa: CASSETQETQYF
CDR3nt: TGTGCCAGCAGCGAAACGCAAGAGACCCAGTACTTC

j_gene: TRBJ2-5
d_gene: NA
abundance: NA
len: 13
v_gene: TRBV5-5
CDR3aa: CASSLNSIETQYF
CDR3nt: TGTGCCAGCAGCTTGAACAGCATAGAGACCCAGTACTTC

j_gene: TRBJ2-1
d_gene: NA
abundance: NA
len: 16
v_gene: TRBV4-3
CDR3aa: CASSQDAGASYNEQFF
CDR3nt: TGCGCCAGCAGCCAAGATGCCGGGGCCTCCTACAATGAGCAGTTCTTC

j_gene: TRBJ2-3
d_gene: TRBD2
abundance: few
len: 14
v_gene: TRBV11-3
CDR3aa: CASSLSAGGDTQYF
CDR3nt: TGTGCCAGCAGCTTATCAGCGGGGGGGGATACGCAGTATTTT

j_gene: TRBJ2-5
d_gene: TRBD2
abundance: NA
len: 16
v_gene: TRBV7-2
CDR3aa: CASSYDRLAGVETQYF
CDR3nt: TGTGCCAGCAGCTATGACCGACTAGCGGGGGTAGAGACCCAGTACTTC

j_gene: TRBJ1-2
d_gene: NA
abundance: many
len: 14
v_gene: TRBV20-1
CDR3aa: CSARAYNSDYGYTF
CDR3nt: TGCAGTGCTAGAGCGTATAACAGTGACTATGGCTACACCTTC

j_gene: TRBJ1-5
d_gene: NA
abundance: NA
len: 14
v_gene: TRBV15
CDR3aa: CATSSLGRDQPQHF
CDR3nt: TGTGCCACCAGCAGCTTGGGGAGGGATCAGCCCCAGCATTTT

j_gene: TRBJ1-6
d_gene: NA
abundance: few
len: 17
v_gene: TRBV21-1
CDR3aa: CASSKGRGTGKPSTLHF
CDR3nt: TGTGCCAGCAGCAAAGGACGCGGGACAGGGAAGCCCTCAACCCTCCACTTT

j_gene: TRBJ1-1
d_gene: NA
abundance: NA
len: 15
v_gene: TRBV5-5
CDR3aa: CASSLAVDVGTEAFF
CDR3nt: TGTGCCAGCAGCTTGGCCGTGGATGTAGGGACTGAAGCTTTCTTT

j_gene: TRBJ2-2
d_gene: TRBD1
abundance: few
len: 17
v_gene: TRBV5-5
CDR3aa: CASSPWTGTGSTGELFF
CDR3nt: TGTGCCAGCAGCCCGTGGACGGGGACAGGGTCCACCGGGGAGCTGTTTTTT

j_gene: TRBJ2-1
d_gene: NA
abundance: NA
len: 16
v_gene: TRBV7-8
CDR3aa: CASSLPDGVRLNEQFF
CDR3nt: TGTGCCAGCAGCTTACCTGACGGAGTGCGCCTCAATGAGCAGTTCTTC

j_gene: TRBJ2-7
d_gene: NA
abundance: few
len: 12
v_gene: TRBV7-2
CDR3aa: CASSRSRYEQYF
CDR3nt: TGTGCCAGCAGCCGCAGTCGGTACGAGCAGTACTTC

j_gene: TRBJ2-1
d_gene: NA
abundance: few
len: 13
v_gene: TRBV7-9
CDR3aa: CASTLEGFHQQFF
CDR3nt: TGTGCCAGCACATTAGAGGGGTTTCACCAACAGTTCTTC

j_gene: TRBJ2-1
d_gene: NA
abundance: NA
len: 17
v_gene: TRBV6-6
CDR3aa: CASSYSGKGGSYNEQFF
CDR3nt: TGTGCCAGCAGTTACTCCGGGAAGGGGGGCTCCTACAATGAGCAGTTCTTC

j_gene: TRBJ1-2
d_gene: TRBD1
abundance: many
len: 13
v_gene: TRBV29-1
CDR3aa: CSVGDSTAYGYTF
CDR3nt: TGCAGCGTTGGGGACAGCACCGCCTATGGCTACACCTTC

j_gene: TRBJ2-6
d_gene: NA
abundance: few
len: 17
v_gene: TRBV6-5
CDR3aa: CASSYSTGASGANVLTF
CDR3nt: TGTGCCAGCAGTTACTCGACGGGCGCCTCTGGGGCCAACGTCCTGACTTTC

j_gene: TRBJ2-2
d_gene: TRBD1
abundance: few
len: 16
v_gene: TRBV5-1
CDR3aa: CASSLDGTGVTGELFF
CDR3nt: TGCGCCAGCAGCTTGGACGGGACAGGGGTGACCGGGGAGCTGTTTTTT

j_gene: TRBJ2-2
d_gene: NA
abundance: few
len: 15
v_gene: TRBV20-1
CDR3aa: CSARTGAENTGELFF
CDR3nt: TGCAGTGCTAGAACGGGGGCGGAGAACACCGGGGAGCTGTTTTTT

j_gene: TRBJ2-1
d_gene: TRBD2
abundance: NA
len: 16
v_gene: TRBV18
CDR3aa: CASSQTSGRIYNEQFF
CDR3nt: TGTGCCAGCTCGCAGACTAGCGGGAGAATCTACAATGAGCAGTTCTTC

j_gene: TRBJ1-1
d_gene: NA
abundance: NA
len: 14
v_gene: TRBV12-3/TRBV12-4
CDR3aa: CASSPGGRRTGAFF
CDR3nt: TGTGCCAGCAGTCCAGGTGGCAGGCGCACCGGAGCTTTCTTT

j_gene: TRBJ2-3
d_gene: NA
abundance: NA
len: 14
v_gene: TRBV27
CDR3aa: CASSPRVSRDTQYF
CDR3nt: TGTGCCAGCAGTCCCCGTGTTAGCAGAGATACGCAGTATTTT

j_gene: TRBJ2-6
d_gene: NA
abundance: few
len: 15
v_gene: TRBV6-6
CDR3aa: CATSRPFSGANVLTF
CDR3nt: TGTGCCACCAGCCGTCCATTCTCTGGGGCCAACGTCCTGACTTTC

j_gene: TRBJ1-2
d_gene: NA
abundance: few
len: 12
v_gene: TRBV7-3
CDR3aa: CASSFPWDGYTF
CDR3nt: TGTGCCAGCAGCTTCCCGTGGGATGGCTACACCTTC

j_gene: TRBJ2-6
d_gene: NA
abundance: NA
len: 13
v_gene: TRBV7-2
CDR3aa: CASSSFGANVLTF
CDR3nt: TGTGCCAGCAGCTCTTTTGGGGCCAACGTCCTGACTTTC